Below are 27 T cell receptor beta chains sequenced from a single sample in a study of spatial heterogeneity in lung cancer. The sample's time point: blood at routine non-recurrence follow-up after resection. TCRdb re-called the 5' RACE reads through MiXCR, storing one row per CDR3 protein. This sample yields 110,000 or so distinct CDR3 sequences, of which approximately 10% are seen a single time; approximately 24% belongs to the top ten. Sequenced material: PBMCs, taken at follow-up. All receptors derive from a female donor with early-stage non-small cell lung cancer.

The DNA of the CDR3 is TGTGCCAGCAGCCCCGGGACTAGCCACGACGAGCAGTACTTC. It encodes CASSPGTSHDEQYF. This rearrangement joins TRBV2 to TRBJ2-7; 9 bases align to TRBD2. V was clipped by 6 bases and J by 5 bases; unmatched bases: 8. The CDR3 spans 14 residues. CDR1 and CDR2 (germline): SNHLY, FYNNEI. The full variable domain, rest sourced from reference TRBV2 and TRBJ2-7, is EPEVTQTPSHQVTQMGQEVILRCVPISNHLYFYWYRQILGQKVEFLVSFYNNEISEKSEIFDDQFSVERPDGSNFTLKIRSTKLEDSAMYFCASSPGTSHDEQYFGPGTRLTVT.

This clonotype showed up just a few times. V gene TRBV6-2 or TRBV6-3 combines with J gene TRBJ1-1, with 7 positions matching TRBD1. V shed 0 bases, J shed 0 bases, and the junction held 4 bases outside the gene matches. The CDR3 is 16 amino acids. CDR1 is MNHEY, CDR2 SVGEGT, per germline. This CDR3 is CASSYSTTGVNTEAFF. DNA for the CDR3: TGTGCCAGCAGTTACTCGACAACAGGGGTGAACACTGAAGCTTTCTTT.

V usage is TRBV3-1 and J usage is TRBJ2-3, with TRBD1 identical over 7 bases. The CDR3 runs to 15 residues. Germline assignment: CDR1 LGHDT and CDR2 YNNKEL (reference sequence). Germline trimming cut 0 bases from V and 2 bases from J; bases unmatched to any gene: 2. Written as DNA, the CDR3 is TGTGCCAGCAGCCAAGAGACAGGGTACACAGATACGCAGTATTTT. Its protein is CASSQETGYTDTQYF.

This clonotype was counted at least ten times. The chain links TRBV18 to TRBJ1-1; D ambiguous. Trimming shortened V by 3 bases and J by 0 bases, and 8 bases separated the two germline ends. There are 14 residues in the CDR3. Germline V gene sequence: CDR1 KGHSH, CDR2 LQKENI. DNA of the CDR3: TGTGCCAGCTCACCGACGAACATGAACACTGAAGCTTTCTTT. Translation: CASSPTNMNTEAFF.

There are many counts of this clonotype. The chain couples TRBV11-2 to TRBJ2-1, with D tentatively TRBD2 (5 bases). Germline V gene lookup returns CDR1 SGHAT and CDR2 FQNNGV. Between the trimmed V and J ends, which lost 7 bases and 7 bases, there was a span of 17 bases. CDR3 length equals 14 residues. This CDR3 reads CASTPEGLGNEQFF. The CDR3 bases are TGTGCCAGCACTCCGGAAGGACTCGGGAATGAGCAGTTCTTC.

In this sample, this clonotype turned up many times. This chain connects TRBV2 to TRBJ2-3; 7 bases align to TRBD1. This CDR3 has 15 residues. Germline-derived CDR1 and CDR2 are SNHLY and FYNNEI. The V and J ends lost 1 base and 2 bases, in that order; junction bases with no gene match: 3. CDR3 nucleotide sequence: TGTGCCAGCAGTGAAGGGGACAGCCACACAGATACGCAGTATTTT. Its protein product is CASSEGDSHTDTQYF.

This clonotype came up a few times. The rearrangement joins TRBV2 to TRBJ2-3, with 7 nucleotides matching TRBD1. The J segment lost 4 bases and the V segment lost 2 bases, leaving 12 bases of the junction unmatched. The CDR3 consists of 17 residues. Germline-derived CDR1 and CDR2 are SNHLY and FYNNEI. DNA of the CDR3: TGTGCCAGCAGTGAAATGAGGACAGGATCGTCCGCAGATACGCAGTATTTT. Its translation: CASSEMRTGSSADTQYF.

This clonotype was picked up many times. The chain joins TRBV28 to TRBJ2-1; D unresolved. Germline loops: CDR1 MDHEN, CDR2 SYDVKM. V was trimmed by 3 bases and J by 0 bases, leaving 18 bases between them. This CDR3 comprises 18 residues. The CDR3: CASSFRPALSSSYNEQFF. In DNA form, the CDR3 reads TGTGCCAGCAGTTTTCGCCCGGCACTCTCGAGCTCCTACAATGAGCAGTTCTTC.

This clonotype was observed at least ten times. The chain recombines TRBV6-2 or TRBV6-3 with TRBJ2-5; 10 bases align to TRBD2. The CDR3 is 16 residues long. After removal of 6 bases from V and 0 bases from J, the junction contained 7 bases not matched to a gene. Germline V gene data show CDR1 as MNHEY and CDR2 as SVGEGT. The CDR3 DNA is TGTGCCAGCAGCCGCGGACTAGCGGACTACCAAGAGACCCAGTACTTC. Translated, it gives CASSRGLADYQETQYF.

This clonotype was picked up many times. The genes are TRBV28 and TRBJ1-5; D is undetermined. V was pared by 7 bases and J by 0 bases, with 7 bases between. From germline, CDR1 is MDHEN and CDR2 SYDVKM. The CDR3 totals 13 residues. The CDR3 nucleotides read TGTGCCAGCACTAGGGATAGCAATCAGCCCCAGCATTTT. Translating gives CASTRDSNQPQHF.

This clonotype has ten or more counts. V usage is TRBV28 and J usage is TRBJ1-2; TRBD1 matches 7 bases. The CDR3 is 13 residues long. V lost 6 bases and J lost 2; bases outside the gene matches: 3. In germline, CDR1 is MDHEN, CDR2 SYDVKM. The CDR3 DNA reads TGTGCCAGCAGCCAGGGGGGGAACTATGGCTACACCTTC. As protein: CASSQGGNYGYTF.

V is TRBV10-1 and J is TRBJ2-3, with D unresolved. The CDR3 totals 14 residues. The ends were cut back, 0 bases at V and 3 bases at J, with 7 bases in the middle. Germline assignment: CDR1 WNHNN and CDR2 SYGVQD (reference sequence). CDR3 loop: CASSESWWTDTQYF. The CDR3 nucleotides read TGCGCCAGCAGTGAGTCCTGGTGGACAGATACGCAGTATTTT.

Only a few counts were recorded for this clonotype. The chain recombines TRBV10-3 with TRBJ1-2; tentatively, D is TRBD1 (5 bases). V was pared by 5 bases and J by 7 bases, with 11 bases between. The CDR3 sequence is 12 residues long. CDR1 and CDR2 (germline): ENHRY, SYGVKD. This CDR3 reads CAISSQGAGYTF. CDR3 coding DNA: TGTGCCATCAGTAGCCAGGGAGCTGGCTACACCTTC.

The V gene is TRBV7-2, the J gene TRBJ1-4; 7 bases line up with TRBD1. CDR1 and CDR2 from the germline V gene are SGHTA and FQGNSA. With V trimmed by 8 bases and J by 1 base, 1 base remained unmatched. The CDR3 has 13 amino acids. DNA for the CDR3: TGTGCCAGCCGACAGGGAACTAATGAAAAACTGTTTTTT. Translation gives CASRQGTNEKLFF.

This clonotype was counted only a few times. V and J are TRBV7-3 and TRBJ2-3; TRBD1 matches 7 bases. The CDR3 runs to 14 residues. V dropped 3 bases and J dropped 2; count of bases not matched to a gene: 2. Germline CDR1 is SGHTA and CDR2 is FQGTGA. CDR3 sequence reads: CASSLTGYTDTQYF. Here the CDR3 DNA reads TGTGCCAGCAGCTTGACAGGGTACACAGATACGCAGTATTTT.

This clonotype showed up many times. V usage is TRBV3-1 and J usage is TRBJ1-1; D is undetermined. Trimming left V 6 bases short and J 3 bases short, with 11 bases between. The CDR3 spans 13 residues. Germline loops: CDR1 LGHDT, CDR2 YNNKEL (reference sequence). CDR3 sequence reads: CASRNSGYTEAFF. CDR3 sequence (DNA): TGTGCCAGCAGGAATTCCGGGTACACTGAAGCTTTCTTT.

This clonotype was detected a few times. The chain uses TRBV4-1 and TRBJ1-1; TRBD1 matches at 8 bases. V lost 1 base, J lost 5 bases, and 6 bases stayed unmatched. In germline, CDR1 is MGHRA, CDR2 YSYEKL. The CDR3 runs to 15 residues. CDR3 DNA: TGCGCCAGCAGCCAAGGGCAGGGGGCCCATACTGAAGCTTTCTTT. Translation gives CASSQGQGAHTEAFF.

This clonotype was recorded a few times. This sequence joins TRBV10-3 and TRBJ2-3; a weak D match, TRBD1 (7 bases). Trimming stripped 7 bases from V and 2 bases from J, with 13 bases between. The germline CDR1 and CDR2 sequences are ENHRY and SYGVKD. CDR3 length: 14 amino acids. CDR3 residues: CAINARGDTDTQYF. CDR3 in DNA: TGTGCCATCAACGCCAGGGGGGACACAGATACGCAGTATTTT.

A few counts support this clonotype. V and J are TRBV5-4 and TRBJ2-2; D is possibly TRBD1 or TRBD2 (5 bases each). V lost 4 bases and J 3 bases, leaving 16 bases between the germline ends. Looked up from germline, CDR1 is SGHNT and CDR2 is YYREEE (reference sequence). The CDR3 consists of 16 residues. CDR3 bases: TGTGCCAGCAGCCTTCAAGCCGGGACCTACACCGGGGAGCTGTTTTTT. This sequence encodes CASSLQAGTYTGELFF. The whole variable domain, filled in from reference TRBV5-4 and TRBJ2-2, reads ETGVTQSPTHLIKTRGQQVTLRCSSQSGHNTVSWYQQALGQGPQFIFQYYREEENGRGNFPPRFSGLQFPNYSSELNVNALELDDSALYLCASSLQAGTYTGELFFGEGSRLTVL.

Only a few counts were recorded for this clonotype. The V gene is TRBV3-1, the J gene TRBJ2-5; D ambiguous. CDR3 length equals 14 residues. Looked up from germline, CDR1 is LGHDT and CDR2 is YNNKEL (reference sequence). Trimming removed 0 bases at V and 3 bases at J, with 8 bases between. CDR3 bases: TGTGCCAGCAGCCAAGAGAGTCAGGAAGAGACCCAGTACTTC. It encodes CASSQESQEETQYF.

The chain links TRBV5-1 to TRBJ1-2; weak D call: TRBD1 (5 bases). CDR3 length: 14 amino acids. The ends were cut back, 4 bases at V and 8 bases at J, with 18 bases in the middle. From germline, CDR1 is SGHRS and CDR2 YFSETQ. CDR3 in amino acids: CASSPGALGEGYTF. CDR3 nucleotides: TGCGCCAGCAGCCCCGGTGCCCTAGGGGAAGGCTACACCTTC. The full variable domain, completed using reference TRBV5-1 and TRBJ1-2, is KAGVTQTPRYLIKTRGQQVTLSCSPISGHRSVSWYQQTPGQGLQFLFEYFSETQRNKGNFPGRFSGRQFSNSRSEMNVSTLELGDSALYLCASSPGALGEGYTFGSGTRLTVV.

V usage is TRBV5-8 and J usage is TRBJ2-5; D is tentatively TRBD1 or TRBD2 (6 bases each). Between the trimmed V and J ends, which lost 0 bases and 4 bases, there was a span of 10 bases. The CDR3 length is 14 residues. Germline-derived CDR1 and CDR2 are SGHTS and YDEGEE. CDR3 DNA sequence: TGTGCCAGCAGCTTGGTACGGGGGCTAGAGACCCAGTACTTC. It yields the protein CASSLVRGLETQYF.

In its sample, this clonotype was seen many times. CDR3 DNA sequence: TGCAGCGTAGCCAGGGTAAACACTGAAGCTTTCTTT. This translates into CSVARVNTEAFF. The rearrangement links TRBV29-1 to TRBJ1-1; D perhaps matches TRBD1 (5 bases). The CDR3 totals 12 residues. Trimming took 6 bases from V and 2 from J, leaving 10 bases between them. In germline, CDR1 is SQVTM, CDR2 ANQGSEA.

This clonotype was seen a few times. The chain couples TRBV20-1 to TRBJ1-1; 8 nucleotides line up with TRBD1. CDR1 is DFQATT and CDR2 is SNEGSKA in the germline V gene (reference sequence). V lost 4 bases to trimming and J lost 0 bases; unmatched junction nucleotides: 7. The CDR3 extends over 15 amino acids. The CDR3 protein is CSATTGAPLNTEAFF. Here the CDR3 DNA reads TGCAGTGCTACGACAGGGGCGCCCCTGAACACTGAAGCTTTCTTT.

V and J are TRBV9 and TRBJ2-1; TRBD1 matches 8 bases. The V segment lost 2 bases and the J segment 6 bases; nucleotides outside the gene matches: 13. Germline V lookup: CDR1 SGDLS, CDR2 YYNGEE. CDR3 length equals 17 residues. The CDR3 DNA is TGTGCCAGCAGCGTCTCAACAGGGGGTTCTAGCCTCAATGAGCAGTTCTTC. It specifies CASSVSTGGSSLNEQFF.

This clonotype was picked up a small number of times. The chain links TRBV2 to TRBJ2-5, with TRBD1 matching 9 bases. V gave up 8 bases and J gave up 5 bases; unmatched junction bases: 12. In germline, CDR1 is SNHLY, CDR2 FYNNEI. The CDR3 runs to 15 residues. The CDR3 nucleotides are TGTGCCAGCGCGAGGGACGGACAGGGGAGGGAGACCCAGTACTTC. It yields the protein CASARDGQGRETQYF.

This clonotype was recorded at least ten times. The chain joins TRBV20-1 to TRBJ2-2, with unresolved D. Trimming pared 2 bases from V and 4 bases from J, leaving 5 bases between. Germline loops: CDR1 DFQATT, CDR2 SNEGSKA (reference sequence). The length of the CDR3 is 12 residues. The CDR3 spells CSARRSTGELFF. Here the CDR3 DNA reads TGCAGTGCTAGAAGGAGCACCGGGGAGCTGTTTTTT.